This T cell receptor (beta chain) was retrieved from a study of T cells expressing NK-cell markers. Across the study: Source material for TCR beta repertoires consisted of sorted CD3+CD56+NKG2C+, CD3+CD56+NKG2C- and CD3+CD56-NKG2C+ T cells. Overall study results and limits: NKG2C+ dominant clonotype frequencies in about 6 donors were 1.0-7.0% of CD8+ T cells. It remained uncertain whether the expanded NKG2C+ T cell clones were specific for HCMV antigens. Where several donors were concerned, these clonotypes also led the CD3+CD56-NKG2C+ fraction.

TCRdb reprocessed the 5' RACE reads, with one entry per CDR3 protein and no DNA. Its table lists approximately 420,000 distinct CDR3 sequences. On this clonotype itself: Antigen specificity is unknown.

Germline V gene sequence: CDR1 DFQATT, CDR2 SNEGSKA (reference sequence). The CDR3 length is 12 residues. The gene calls are TRBV20-1 and TRBJ2-5. Sequenced material: blood T cells: a sorted CD56 or NKG2C T cell subset, CD4+ or CD8+ T cells, or bulk PBMC T cells (not recorded which). The TCR comes from a woman between 45 and 60 years old in good health. This CDR3 reads CSAPSNQETQYF.